These 25 T cell receptor beta chains came from one sample sequenced in a study of blood T cell repertoires in COVID-19. Libraries were prepared by immunoSEQ multiplex PCR; TCRdb keeps only in-frame clonotypes and omits some of them. The repertoire includes some 40,000 clones, around 90% of them detected once, and over 8% sits in the top ten. Sequencing was carried out using peripheral blood. Every receptor here comes from a human donor in a cohort sampled during active COVID-19.

The chain carries TRBV30 and TRBJ2-1; 13 bases line up with TRBD2. V shed 3 bases, J shed 9 bases, and the junction held 5 bases outside the gene matches. The CDR3 runs 14 residues. Germline CDR1 reads GTSNPN; CDR2 reads SVGIG (reference sequence). The CDR3 spells CAWRGLAGTGEQFF. Here the CDR3 DNA reads TGTGCCTGGAGGGGACTAGCGGGAACCGGTGAGCAGTTCTTC. The full variable domain, with the rest looked up from reference TRBV30 and TRBJ2-1, is SQTIHQWPATLVQPVGSPLSLECTVEGTSNPNLYWYRQAAGRGLQLLFYSVGIGQISSEVPQNLSASRPQDRQFILSSKKLLLSDSGFYLCAWRGLAGTGEQFFGPGTRLTVL.

In this sample, this clone turned up a few times. The genes are TRBV7-9 and TRBJ1-3, with 7 nucleotides matching TRBD1. CDR1 is SEHNR, CDR2 FQNEAQ, per germline (reference sequence). With V trimmed by 4 bases and J by 8 bases, 8 bases remained unmatched. The length of the CDR3 is 14 residues. For the CDR3, the DNA is TGTGCCAGCAGCTCTGTAGGGGGCGCCGACACCATATATTTT. Translation: CASSSVGGADTIYF.

The chain has TRBV9 and TRBJ1-1; 8 nucleotides agree with TRBD1. Germline-derived CDR1 and CDR2 are SGDLS and YYNGEE. V lost 1 base, J lost 7 bases, and 6 bases stayed unmatched. The CDR3 totals 14 residues. The CDR3 region has the DNA TGTGCCAGCAGCGTAAGGGACAGGCCCTATGAAGCTTTCTTT. It is translated as CASSVRDRPYEAFF.

The rearrangement joins TRBV30 to TRBJ2-3; D unresolved. The length of the CDR3 is 13 residues. The V gene lost 3 bases and the J gene lost 0 bases, with 7 bases spanning the gap. CDR1 and CDR2 (germline): GTSNPN, SVGIG (reference sequence). The CDR3 DNA reads TGTGCCTGGAGAAAACACAGCACAGATACGCAGTATTTT. Translating it yields CAWRKHSTDTQYF. The whole variable domain, remainder taken from reference TRBV30 and TRBJ2-3, is SQTIHQWPATLVQPVGSPLSLECTVEGTSNPNLYWYRQAAGRGLQLLFYSVGIGQISSEVPQNLSASRPQDRQFILSSKKLLLSDSGFYLCAWRKHSTDTQYFGPGTRLTVL.

This clone was recorded only once. The chain has TRBV27 and TRBJ1-1; D possibly corresponds to TRBD1 (6 bases). This CDR3 contains 17 residues. CDR1 and CDR2 (germline): MNHEY, SMNVEV (reference sequence). Trimming pared 6 bases from V and 0 bases from J, leaving 20 bases between. The CDR3 protein is CASSPFGAQGMNTEAFF. The DNA of the CDR3 is TGTGCCAGCAGCCCATTTGGGGCCCAGGGGATGAACACTGAAGCTTTCTTT.

The J gene is TRBJ1-3, the V gene TRBV15; no definite D call. Germline V gene lookup returns CDR1 LNHNV and CDR2 YYDKDF (reference sequence). Trimming left V 2 bases short and J 0 bases short, with 20 bases between. The CDR3 totals 19 residues. The CDR3 sequence: CATSRKLLRHGSSGNTIYF. In nucleotides, the CDR3 is TGTGCCACCAGCAGAAAATTACTCCGGCACGGGAGCTCTGGAAACACCATATATTTT.

This clone was picked up a small number of times. The V gene is TRBV30, the J gene TRBJ1-1; D is perhaps TRBD1 (5 bases). Trimming took 2 bases from V and 0 from J, leaving 10 bases between them. The length of the CDR3 is 14 residues. Germline V gene lookup returns CDR1 GTSNPN and CDR2 SVGIG (reference sequence). The DNA for the CDR3 is TGTGCCTGGAGTTCAACCAGGGTGAACACTGAAGCTTTCTTT. This gives the protein CAWSSTRVNTEAFF.

The chain carries TRBV5-1 and TRBJ1-3; D uncertain. The CDR3 covers 15 residues. The V end was cut by 1 base, the J end by 0 bases, with 8 bases between. CDR1 and CDR2 from the germline V gene are SGHRS and YFSETQ. The CDR3 here is CASSLTGSSGNTIYF. The DNA for the CDR3 is TGCGCCAGCAGCTTGACCGGGAGCTCTGGAAACACCATATATTTT.

The chain couples TRBV27 to TRBJ2-1; 10 nucleotides line up with TRBD2. Trimming cost V 10 bases and J 6 bases; bases outside gene matches: 6. CDR3 size: 13 residues. The germline V gene has CDR1 MNHEY and CDR2 SMNVEV (reference sequence). CDR3 nucleotides: TGTGCCACAATTTCTAGCGGGAGCAATGAGCAGTTCTTC. Its translation: CATISSGSNEQFF.

The chain has TRBV11-2 and TRBJ1-3, with a weak D call TRBD1 (5 bases). The V end was cut by 6 bases, the J end by 4 bases, with 10 bases between. Germline V gene lookup returns CDR1 SGHAT and CDR2 FQNNGV. The CDR3 sequence is 13 residues long. The CDR3 DNA reads as TGTGCCAGCAGAATAGCAGGGGGAAACACCATATATTTT. Its protein product is CASRIAGGNTIYF.

The chain employs TRBV28 and TRBJ2-7, with 7 bases identical to TRBD1. Trimming took 6 bases from V and 3 from J; bases not matched to a gene: 8. Germline V gene sequence: CDR1 MDHEN, CDR2 SYDVKM. The CDR3 contains 14 residues. The CDR3 here is CASSYRGRGYEQYF. Here the CDR3 DNA reads TGTGCCAGCAGCTACAGGGGAAGAGGCTACGAGCAGTACTTC.

The chain combines TRBV29-1 with TRBJ1-6; D is undetermined. Germline CDR1 reads SQVTM; CDR2 reads ANQGSEA. The CDR3 consists of 11 residues. CDR3 sequence: CGVRSGGDFHF. The CDR3 DNA reads TGCGGAGTAAGATCCGGAGGAGACTTCCACTTT.

The rearrangement links TRBV19 to TRBJ2-6, with 10 bases that match TRBD1. The CDR3 contains 18 residues. Losses at the gene ends were 6 bases for V and 2 bases for J; bases not matched to a gene: 10. Germline values: CDR1 LNHDA, CDR2 SQIVND (reference sequence). CDR3 sequence reads: CASRAGTGDVTGANVLTF. CDR3 in DNA: TGTGCCAGTAGGGCCGGGACAGGGGATGTCACTGGGGCCAACGTCCTGACTTTC.

V gene TRBV5-1 combines with J gene TRBJ2-7; 9 nucleotides match TRBD1. This CDR3 comprises 15 residues. Germline CDR1 SGHRS, CDR2 YFSETQ. Trimming at V came to 4 bases and at J to 4 bases, leaving 9 bases not matched to a gene. CDR3 nucleotides: TGCGCCAGCAGCCGACCGGGACAGGGTTTGTACGAGCAGTACTTC. This codes for CASSRPGQGLYEQYF.

The chain employs TRBV27 and TRBJ2-3, with 13 bases lining up with TRBD2. The CDR3 totals 14 residues. V dropped 6 bases and J dropped 7; count of bases not matched to a gene: 4. Germline assignment: CDR1 MNHEY and CDR2 SMNVEV (reference sequence). The DNA of the CDR3 is TGTGCCAGCAGCCGGACTAGCGGGGGATATACGCAGTATTTT. Translating gives CASSRTSGGYTQYF.

The V gene is TRBV6-5, the J gene TRBJ2-7, with TRBD2 identical over 8 bases. Germline V CDR1 and CDR2: MNHEY, SVGAGI. The CDR3 covers 14 residues. The ends lost 6 bases at V and 5 bases at J; junction bases unmatched: 9. For the CDR3, the DNA is TGTGCCAGCAGCACGGGACTAGATCGCAACGAGCAGTACTTC. Its protein product is CASSTGLDRNEQYF.

The chain combines TRBV30 with TRBJ1-4; 9 bases fit TRBD1. V was clipped by 6 bases and J by 5 bases; unmatched bases: 4. CDR3 size: 13 residues. The V gene's germline CDR1 is GTSNPN and CDR2 SVGIG (reference sequence). In DNA, the CDR3 is TGTGCCTGCCTCGACAGGGGGAATGAAAAACTGTTTTTT. Amino acid sequence: CACLDRGNEKLFF. Based on the CDR3 plus reference TRBV30 and TRBJ1-4, the full variable domain is SQTIHQWPATLVQPVGSPLSLECTVEGTSNPNLYWYRQAAGRGLQLLFYSVGIGQISSEVPQNLSASRPQDRQFILSSKKLLLSDSGFYLCACLDRGNEKLFFGSGTQLSVL.

This clone was counted once. The genes are TRBV28 and TRBJ2-7, with 11 bases that match TRBD1. Germline CDR1 reads MDHEN; CDR2 reads SYDVKM. V lost 6 bases, J lost 4 bases, and 5 bases stayed unmatched. CDR3 size: 14 residues. CDR3 sequence reads: CASRPGQGGYEQYF. For the CDR3, the DNA is TGTGCCAGCAGGCCGGGACAGGGGGGATACGAGCAGTACTTC.

This clone was counted between two and nine times. V usage is TRBV6-2 or TRBV6-3 and J usage is TRBJ1-6, with a possible D match to TRBD1 (5 bases). Trimming left V 2 bases short and J 10 bases short, with 15 bases between. The V gene's germline CDR1 is MNHEY and CDR2 SVGEGT. This CDR3 comprises 15 residues. In DNA form, the CDR3 reads TGTGCCAGCAGTTACACCAGGGTTGCTGACTCACCCCTCCACTTT. Translating it yields CASSYTRVADSPLHF.

The V call is TRBV5-5, the J call TRBJ1-4; D may be TRBD1 (5 bases). V was clipped by 0 bases and J by 2 bases, with 8 bases between them. Germline CDR1 reads SGHKS; CDR2 reads YYEKEE (reference sequence). The CDR3 contains 15 residues. In DNA, the CDR3 is TGTGCCAGCAGCTTGGAGGGGTTGACTAATGAAAAACTGTTTTTT. It yields the protein CASSLEGLTNEKLFF.

The chain combines TRBV5-1 with TRBJ1-2; a weak D match, TRBD1 (6 bases). This CDR3 comprises 17 residues. Germline V gene data show CDR1 as SGHRS and CDR2 as YFSETQ. The V and J ends lost 6 bases and 0 bases respectively, with 21 bases between them. The CDR3: CASNPDQAGHTNYGYTF. CDR3 nucleotide sequence: TGCGCCAGCAACCCTGACCAAGCGGGACACACTAACTATGGCTACACCTTC.

This sequence joins TRBV5-1 and TRBJ2-5, with 12 bases that match TRBD1. The CDR3 is 14 amino acids. V dropped 2 bases and J dropped 5; count of bases not matched to a gene: 1. The germline gives CDR1 SGHRS, CDR2 YFSETQ. The CDR3 is CASSFGTGGETQYF. The CDR3 bases are TGCGCCAGCAGCTTTGGGACAGGGGGCGAGACCCAGTACTTC.

J is TRBJ1-2 and V is TRBV12-3 or TRBV12-4, with D unresolved. Trimming shortened V by 3 bases and J by 7 bases, and 12 bases separated the two germline ends. CDR3 size: 13 residues. DNA of the CDR3: TGTGCCAGCAGTTTTCCCGGAGGCGGTGGCTACACCTTC. It translates to CASSFPGGGGYTF.

The chain employs TRBV18 and TRBJ1-5, with D possibly matching TRBD1 (5 bases). Germline CDR1 reads KGHSH; CDR2 reads LQKENI. CDR3 length equals 14 residues. V was clipped by 6 bases and J by 1 base, with 10 bases between them. The DNA for the CDR3 is TGTGCCAGCTCGACGGACACCAGCAATCAGCCCCAGCATTTT. Translation: CASSTDTSNQPQHF.

The chain uses TRBV9 and TRBJ2-1; weak D call: TRBD1 (5 bases). V gave up 3 bases and J gave up 1 base, with 8 bases separating them. The CDR3 consists of 14 residues. The V gene's germline CDR1 is SGDLS and CDR2 YYNGEE. CDR3 region: CASSGAGSYNEQFF. CDR3 nucleotides: TGTGCCAGCAGCGGAGCAGGGTCCTACAATGAGCAGTTCTTC.